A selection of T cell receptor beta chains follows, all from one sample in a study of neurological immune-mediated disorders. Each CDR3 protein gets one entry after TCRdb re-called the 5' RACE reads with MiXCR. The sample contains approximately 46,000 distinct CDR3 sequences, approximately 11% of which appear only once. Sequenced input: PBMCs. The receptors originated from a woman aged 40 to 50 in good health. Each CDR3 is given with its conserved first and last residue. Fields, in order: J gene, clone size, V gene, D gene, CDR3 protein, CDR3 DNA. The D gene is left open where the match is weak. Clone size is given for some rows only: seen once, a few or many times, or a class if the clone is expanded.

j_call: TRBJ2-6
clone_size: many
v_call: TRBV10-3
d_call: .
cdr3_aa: CAISGPGTGANVLTF
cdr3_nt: TGTGCCATCAGTGGGCCGGGGACCGGGGCCAACGTCCTGACTTTC

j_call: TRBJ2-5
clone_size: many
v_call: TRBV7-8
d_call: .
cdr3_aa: CASSLVRMGQETQYF
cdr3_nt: TGTGCCAGCAGCTTAGTCCGGATGGGCCAAGAGACCCAGTACTTC

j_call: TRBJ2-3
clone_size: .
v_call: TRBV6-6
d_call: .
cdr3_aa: CATTPPGLQGTDTQYF
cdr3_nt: TGTGCCACCACTCCCCCGGGCCTCCAGGGCACAGATACGCAGTATTTT

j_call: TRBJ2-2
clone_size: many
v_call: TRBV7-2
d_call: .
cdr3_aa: CASSIPGQIFPGELFF
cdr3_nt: TGTGCCAGCAGCATACCGGGACAAATTTTTCCCGGGGAGCTGTTTTTT

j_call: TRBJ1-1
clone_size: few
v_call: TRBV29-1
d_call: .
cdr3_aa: CSAQRELNTEAFF
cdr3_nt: TGCAGCGCCCAAAGGGAATTGAACACTGAAGCTTTCTTT

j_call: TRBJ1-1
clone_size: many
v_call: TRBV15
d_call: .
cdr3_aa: CATSITANTEAFF
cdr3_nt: TGTGCCACCAGCATTACAGCGAACACTGAAGCTTTCTTT

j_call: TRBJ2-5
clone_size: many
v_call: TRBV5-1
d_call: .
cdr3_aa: CASSSGQKETQYF
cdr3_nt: TGCGCCAGCAGCTCTGGACAGAAAGAGACCCAGTACTTC

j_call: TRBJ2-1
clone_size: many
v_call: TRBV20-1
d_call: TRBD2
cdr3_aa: CSARFSTSGGYNEQFF
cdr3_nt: TGCAGTGCTAGATTTTCTACTAGCGGGGGATACAATGAGCAGTTCTTC

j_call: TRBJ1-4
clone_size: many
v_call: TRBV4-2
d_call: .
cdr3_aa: CASSQFQQEKLFF
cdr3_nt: TGTGCCAGCAGCCAATTTCAACAGGAAAAACTGTTTTTT

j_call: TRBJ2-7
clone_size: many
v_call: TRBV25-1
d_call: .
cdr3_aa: CASGQYYEQYF
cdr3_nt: TGTGCCAGCGGACAGTACTACGAGCAGTACTTC

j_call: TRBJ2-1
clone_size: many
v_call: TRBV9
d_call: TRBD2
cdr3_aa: CASSVSPGGGYNEQFF
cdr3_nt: TGTGCCAGCAGCGTAAGCCCGGGGGGAGGATACAATGAGCAGTTCTTC

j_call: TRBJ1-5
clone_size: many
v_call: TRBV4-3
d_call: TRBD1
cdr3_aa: CASSQGQGRQPQHF
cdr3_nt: TGCGCCAGCAGCCAGGGACAGGGGCGGCAGCCCCAGCATTTT

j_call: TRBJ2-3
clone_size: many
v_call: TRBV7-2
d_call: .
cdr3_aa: CASSLPGGPSTDTQYF
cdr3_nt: TGTGCCAGCAGCTTACCGGGGGGCCCTAGCACAGATACGCAGTATTTT

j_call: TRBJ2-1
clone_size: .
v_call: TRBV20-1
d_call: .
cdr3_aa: CSAVSRDAGGYNEQFF
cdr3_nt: TGCAGTGCCGTTTCCCGGGACGCTGGGGGCTACAATGAGCAGTTCTTC

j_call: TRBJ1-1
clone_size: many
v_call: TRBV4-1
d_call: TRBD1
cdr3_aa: CASSQTAVRTGTRNTEAFF
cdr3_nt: TGCGCCAGCAGCCAGACCGCCGTTCGGACAGGGACAAGGAACACTGAAGCTTTCTTT

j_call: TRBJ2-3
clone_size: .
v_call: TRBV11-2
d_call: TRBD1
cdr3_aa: CASSFDRADDMQYF
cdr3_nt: TGTGCCAGCAGTTTCGACAGGGCGGATGATATGCAGTATTTT

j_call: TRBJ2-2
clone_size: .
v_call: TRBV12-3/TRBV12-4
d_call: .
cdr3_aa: CASSPGTNTGELFF
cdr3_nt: TGTGCCAGCAGTCCTGGAACGAACACCGGGGAGCTGTTTTTT

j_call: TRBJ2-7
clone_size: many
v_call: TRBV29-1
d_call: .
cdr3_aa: CSVVGLGGSYEQYF
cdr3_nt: TGCAGCGTCGTGGGGTTGGGAGGCTCCTACGAGCAGTACTTC

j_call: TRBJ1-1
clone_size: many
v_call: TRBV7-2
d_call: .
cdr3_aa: CASSLAEDTEAFF
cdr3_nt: TGTGCCAGCAGCTTAGCGGAAGACACTGAAGCTTTCTTT

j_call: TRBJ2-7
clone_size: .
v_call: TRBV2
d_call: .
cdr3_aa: CASFRLAPYEQYF
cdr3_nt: TGTGCCAGCTTTCGCTTGGCCCCCTACGAGCAGTACTTC

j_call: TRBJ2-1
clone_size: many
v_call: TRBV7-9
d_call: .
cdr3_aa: CASSLISNEQFF
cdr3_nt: TGTGCCAGCAGCTTAATATCTAATGAGCAGTTCTTC

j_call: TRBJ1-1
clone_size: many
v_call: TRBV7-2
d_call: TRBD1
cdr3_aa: CASSPQGGNTEAFF
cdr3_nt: TGTGCCAGCAGCCCACAGGGGGGAAACACTGAAGCTTTCTTT

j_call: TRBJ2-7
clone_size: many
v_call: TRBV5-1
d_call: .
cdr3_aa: CASRGTAIYEQYF
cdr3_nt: TGCGCCAGCAGGGGAACGGCGATCTACGAGCAGTACTTC

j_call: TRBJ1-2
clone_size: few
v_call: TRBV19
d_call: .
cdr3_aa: CASSSDNRYGYTF
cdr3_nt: TGTGCCAGTAGTTCGGACAATCGATATGGCTACACCTTC